This passage covers 29 T cell receptor beta chains from one sample sequenced in a study of blood T cells in healthy people across ages. Next came a second PCR, run for about 6 to 11 cycles, which used a sample-barcoded 5' primer along with a J-beta primer mix. TCRdb reanalysed the 5' RACE reads using MiXCR and keeps one entry per CDR3 protein. The sample includes about 1.6 million distinct CDR3 sequences, 34% of them seen just once. The sample comprised blood. All receptors derive from a woman in her 30s in good health.

Only a few counts were recorded for this clonotype. The CDR3 sequence: CASTQRDRGQETQYF. CDR3 DNA sequence: TGTGCCAGCACCCAGCGGGACAGGGGACAAGAGACCCAGTACTTC. This rearrangement joins TRBV7-6 to TRBJ2-5; TRBD1 matches 10 bases. Germline V gene sequence: CDR1 SGHVS, CDR2 FNYEAQ. The CDR3 is 15 residues long. Trimming at V came to 7 bases and at J to 2 bases, leaving 7 bases not matched to a gene.

The CDR3 bases are TGCGCCAGCAGCTTCGGGACAGGGGTGACCTACGAGCAGTACTTC. It specifies CASSFGTGVTYEQYF. The rearrangement joins TRBV5-1 to TRBJ2-7, with TRBD1 matching 10 bases. Per germline, CDR1 SGHRS and CDR2 YFSETQ. J gave up 2 bases and V 2 bases, and 4 bases lay outside the gene matches. The CDR3 spans 15 residues.

This clonotype showed up many times. The chain carries TRBV20-1 and TRBJ2-1; TRBD2 is a possible D gene (5 bases). The germline V gene encodes CDR1 DFQATT and CDR2 SNEGSKA (reference sequence). The V end was cut by 5 bases, the J end by 8 bases, with 10 bases between. The CDR3 has 11 residues. The CDR3 here is CSAPRTDEQFF. In DNA form, the CDR3 reads TGCAGTGCTCCTAGGACTGATGAGCAGTTCTTC.

The chain links TRBV12-3 or TRBV12-4 to TRBJ1-1; D unresolved. This CDR3 is 12 amino acids long. V lost 0 bases and J 10 bases, leaving 9 bases between the germline ends. The DNA for the CDR3 is TGTGCCAGCAGTTTAGCGGTTAGGCGAGCTTTCTTT. Its protein is CASSLAVRRAFF.

Concerning this clonotype: It may be a read error: a sequence one base away is much more abundant. This chain joins TRBV10-3 and TRBJ1-1; D remains unclear. There are 11 residues in the CDR3. Trimming stripped 1 base from V and 3 bases from J, with 0 bases between. From germline, CDR1 is ENHRY and CDR2 SYGVKD. CDR3 residues: CAISEYTEAFF. The CDR3 bases are TGTGCCATCAGTGAGTACACTGAAGCTTTCTTT.

The rearrangement links TRBV5-1 to TRBJ2-5, with TRBD2 matching over 11 bases. Per the germline V gene, CDR1 is SGHRS and CDR2 is YFSETQ. This CDR3 has 17 amino acids. With 1 base clipped from V and 1 base from J, the junction kept 6 bases outside the gene matches. CDR3 DNA: TGCGCCAGCAGCTTGTATTCGCTAGCGGGGGGCCAAGAGACCCAGTACTTC. Protein product: CASSLYSLAGGQETQYF.

This chain joins TRBV5-1 and TRBJ1-4, with D perhaps matching TRBD1 (6 bases). The CDR3 extends over 14 amino acids. V was trimmed by 4 bases and J by 7 bases, leaving 14 bases between them. Germline CDR1 and CDR2: SGHRS and YFSETQ. The CDR3 DNA sequence: TGCGCCAGCAGCGTGAAGGCAGGGGCTGAAAAACTGTTTTTT. The encoded protein is CASSVKAGAEKLFF. Using reference TRBV5-1 and TRBJ1-4 for the parts outside the CDR3, the full variable domain is KAGVTQTPRYLIKTRGQQVTLSCSPISGHRSVSWYQQTPGQGLQFLFEYFSETQRNKGNFPGRFSGRQFSNSRSEMNVSTLELGDSALYLCASSVKAGAEKLFFGSGTQLSVL.

The gene calls are TRBV7-2 and TRBJ2-7; the D is unclear. Trimming pared 5 bases from V and 3 bases from J, leaving 17 bases between. The CDR3 spans 15 residues. CDR1 is SGHTA and CDR2 is FQGNSA in the germline V gene. Here the CDR3 reads CASSPPNRADYEQYF. The CDR3 region has the DNA TGTGCCAGCAGCCCACCTAACCGGGCAGACTACGAGCAGTACTTC.

V and J are TRBV20-1 and TRBJ2-1; 15 bases line up with TRBD2. Germline V gives CDR1 DFQATT, CDR2 SNEGSKA (reference sequence). The CDR3 runs 19 residues. The CDR3 sequence is CSQKGARTSGGGFYNEQFF. DNA of the CDR3: TGCAGCCAAAAGGGAGCCCGGACTAGCGGGGGGGGATTCTACAATGAGCAGTTCTTC.

This chain uses TRBV6-5 with TRBJ1-2, with TRBD1 as a possible D gene (6 bases). Trimming stripped 0 bases from V and 5 bases from J, with 16 bases between. Germline CDR1 MNHEY, CDR2 SVGAGI. This CDR3 spans 16 amino acids. The CDR3 DNA reads TGTGCCAGCAGTTACTCGGAGGGGGTGAATTGGTATGGCTACACCTTC. The encoded protein is CASSYSEGVNWYGYTF.

The chain combines TRBV3-1 with TRBJ2-7; D ambiguous. V was shortened by 0 bases and J by 2 bases, with 11 bases between the two germline ends. This CDR3 is 15 amino acids long. Germline assignment: CDR1 LGHDT and CDR2 YNNKEL (reference sequence). The CDR3 loop is CASSQELSATYEQYF. CDR3 DNA sequence: TGTGCCAGCAGCCAAGAACTATCAGCTACCTACGAGCAGTACTTC.

Notes on this clonotype: Given a much more abundant clone one base away, this may be a read error. The chain is built from TRBV4-1 and TRBJ2-7; D is unclear. The germline gives CDR1 MGHRA, CDR2 YSYEKL. This CDR3 is 16 amino acids long. As DNA, the CDR3 is TGCGCCAGCAGCCAAGATCGGTACGAGAGCTCCTACGAGCGGTACTTC. Protein: CASSQDRYESSYERYF.

This clonotype was observed a few times. This rearrangement joins TRBV6-5 to TRBJ2-1, with 7 bases aligning to TRBD1. The J segment lost 13 bases and the V segment lost 5 bases, leaving 5 bases of the junction unmatched. CDR3 size: 11 residues. Germline CDR1 reads MNHEY; CDR2 reads SVGAGI. The CDR3 spells CASSQTGQQFF. In DNA form, the CDR3 reads TGTGCCAGCAGTCAGACAGGGCAACAGTTCTTC.

The chain links TRBV20-1 to TRBJ2-1; TRBD1 matches at 8 bases. V was pared by 1 base and J by 12 bases, with 17 bases of the junction left unmatched. This CDR3 is built from 16 residues. Germline V gene data show CDR1 as DFQATT and CDR2 as SNEGSKA (reference sequence). The CDR3 sequence is CSARGLRDRTLLGQFF. The CDR3 nucleotides read TGCAGTGCTAGAGGCCTCCGGGACAGGACCCTCCTCGGGCAGTTCTTC.

In its sample, this clonotype was seen a few times. This chain connects TRBV7-3 to TRBJ2-3; 8 nucleotides line up with TRBD1. The CDR3 spans 15 residues. Germline V gene data show CDR1 as SGHTA and CDR2 as FQGTGA. After removal of 5 bases from V and 6 bases from J, the junction contained 10 bases not matched to a gene. The CDR3 DNA reads TGTGCCAGCAGCGACGGACAGGGTCCGGCGGATACGCAGTATTTT. Protein: CASSDGQGPADTQYF.

The rearrangement links TRBV29-1 to TRBJ2-2; tentatively, D is TRBD1 (5 bases). V was trimmed by 2 bases and J by 2 bases, leaving 12 bases between them. The CDR3 has 15 residues. From germline, CDR1 is SQVTM and CDR2 ANQGSEA. In DNA, the CDR3 is TGCAGCGTTGAACAGTGGGGCGGAAACACCGGGGAGCTGTTTTTT. Its protein product is CSVEQWGGNTGELFF.

The chain couples TRBV7-6 to TRBJ2-1, with TRBD2 matching 8 bases. Germline V gene sequence: CDR1 SGHVS, CDR2 FNYEAQ. The V gene end was trimmed by 1 base and the J gene end by 4 bases; junction bases not matched to a gene: 6. There are 16 residues in the CDR3. The CDR3 sequence is CASSLGVPGGYNEQFF. The CDR3 DNA sequence: TGTGCCAGCAGCTTAGGTGTACCGGGAGGGTACAATGAGCAGTTCTTC.

In its sample, this clonotype was seen a few times. This chain joins TRBV27 and TRBJ2-3; D perhaps matches TRBD2 (6 bases). Trimming shortened V by 5 bases and J by 2 bases, and 17 bases separated the two germline ends. Germline V gene lookup returns CDR1 MNHEY and CDR2 SMNVEV (reference sequence). The length of the CDR3 is 16 residues. DNA for the CDR3: TGTGCCAGCAGTCCGGCCCCGGGACTTAACACAGATACGCAGTATTTT. Translation gives CASSPAPGLNTDTQYF.

This clonotype was found a few times. V gene TRBV14 combines with J gene TRBJ2-7, with D tentatively TRBD2 (6 bases). The V gene's germline CDR1 is SGHDN and CDR2 FVKESK. The CDR3 sequence is 16 residues long. V was shortened by 0 bases and J by 3 bases, with 15 bases between the two germline ends. The CDR3 loop is CASSQDFRRGNYEQYF. In nucleotides, the CDR3 is TGTGCCAGCAGCCAAGATTTTCGGCGGGGAAACTACGAGCAGTACTTC.

This clonotype was observed many times. This chain joins TRBV20-1 and TRBJ2-7, with D hard to call. The germline V gene encodes CDR1 DFQATT and CDR2 SNEGSKA (reference sequence). V lost 1 base, J lost 7 bases, and 11 bases lay in between. CDR3 length: 12 amino acids. CDR3 in DNA: TGCAGTGCTAGAGGACCCGGTGGGGAGCAGTACTTC. It translates to CSARGPGGEQYF.

There are many counts of this clonotype. This rearrangement joins TRBV5-6 to TRBJ2-5; D assignment may be TRBD1 or TRBD2 (5 bases each). The CDR3 contains 15 residues. Germline V gene lookup returns CDR1 SGHDT and CDR2 YYEEEE. The V gene lost 1 base and the J gene lost 5 bases, with 15 bases spanning the gap. In DNA, the CDR3 is TGTGCCAGCAGCTTGATGGGACCCAAAACGGAGACCCAGTACTTC. As protein: CASSLMGPKTETQYF.

The chain employs TRBV4-1 and TRBJ2-2; D tentatively fits TRBD1 or TRBD2 (5 bases each). V was trimmed by 1 base and J by 5 bases, leaving 26 bases between them. Germline assignment: CDR1 MGHRA and CDR2 YSYEKL. This CDR3 has 20 residues. CDR3: CASSQVAGDWLGDGTGELFF. CDR3 nucleotide sequence: TGCGCCAGCAGCCAAGTGGCGGGCGATTGGTTAGGGGATGGTACCGGGGAGCTGTTTTTT.

This clonotype has just a few counts. The rearrangement joins TRBV6-5 to TRBJ2-7; D is perhaps TRBD1 (6 bases). Trimming took off 2 bases at V and 3 bases at J, with 11 bases between the two ends. The V gene's germline CDR1 is MNHEY and CDR2 SVGAGI. The CDR3 loop spans 14 amino acids. The CDR3 protein is CASSYPSDSYEQYF. The CDR3 DNA is TGTGCCAGCAGTTACCCATCGGACAGCTACGAGCAGTACTTC.

The sample holds many counts of this clonotype. This chain connects TRBV15 to TRBJ1-5; D is ambiguous. The CDR3 loop spans 15 amino acids. Trimming shortened V by 0 bases and J by 0 bases, and 6 bases separated the two germline ends. Germline CDR1 LNHNV, CDR2 YYDKDF (reference sequence). The CDR3 sequence is CATSRDFNSNQPQHF. Written as DNA, the CDR3 is TGTGCCACCAGCAGAGACTTTAATAGCAATCAGCCCCAGCATTTT.

This clonotype came up a few times. The J gene is TRBJ2-3, the V gene TRBV7-8; 7 bases align to TRBD2. The junction had 23 bases not matched to a gene; V was cut back by 3 bases and J by 2 bases. The CDR3 loop spans 21 amino acids. The germline CDR1 and CDR2 sequences are SGHVS and FQNEAQ. The CDR3 sequence is CASSFLNRDYTTRMPTDTQYF. The CDR3 coding sequence is TGTGCCAGCAGCTTTCTAAACCGGGACTACACCACCAGAATGCCCACAGATACGCAGTATTTT.

J is TRBJ2-3 and V is TRBV5-1; TRBD2 aligns across 10 bases. CDR1 and CDR2 from the germline V gene are SGHRS and YFSETQ. J gave up 5 bases and V 1 base, and 10 bases lay outside the gene matches. The CDR3 runs 17 residues. CDR3 sequence: CASSLLASGSGEDTQYF. The CDR3 DNA sequence: TGCGCCAGCAGCTTGTTGGCTAGCGGGAGCGGGGAAGATACGCAGTATTTT.

The genes are TRBV6-5 and TRBJ1-5, with 7 bases lining up with TRBD1. Germline V gene lookup returns CDR1 MNHEY and CDR2 SVGAGI. This CDR3 has 15 amino acids. The ends lost 7 bases at V and 6 bases at J; junction bases unmatched: 12. CDR3 sequence: CASTLRGGACQPQHF. CDR3 bases: TGTGCCAGCACCCTCAGGGGGGGCGCTTGTCAGCCCCAGCATTTT.

The chain is built from TRBV7-2 and TRBJ2-7; 8 positions agree with TRBD1. V trimming: 2 bases; J trimming: 2 bases; junction bases outside the gene matches: 11. This CDR3 is 17 amino acids long. Germline V CDR1 and CDR2: SGHTA, FQGNSA. CDR3 in amino acids: CASSLSGFQGAPYEQYF. The CDR3 coding sequence is TGTGCCAGCAGCTTATCAGGTTTCCAGGGGGCCCCCTACGAGCAGTACTTC.

In this sample, this clonotype turned up many times. This rearrangement joins TRBV20-1 to TRBJ1-1; 7 bases are shared with TRBD1. V trimming: 1 base; J trimming: 1 base; junction bases outside the gene matches: 3. Germline V gives CDR1 DFQATT, CDR2 SNEGSKA (reference sequence). This CDR3 is built from 14 residues. Here the CDR3 DNA reads TGCAGTGCTAGAGTAGGGGGCCCGAACACTGAAGCTTTCTTT. The encoded protein is CSARVGGPNTEAFF.